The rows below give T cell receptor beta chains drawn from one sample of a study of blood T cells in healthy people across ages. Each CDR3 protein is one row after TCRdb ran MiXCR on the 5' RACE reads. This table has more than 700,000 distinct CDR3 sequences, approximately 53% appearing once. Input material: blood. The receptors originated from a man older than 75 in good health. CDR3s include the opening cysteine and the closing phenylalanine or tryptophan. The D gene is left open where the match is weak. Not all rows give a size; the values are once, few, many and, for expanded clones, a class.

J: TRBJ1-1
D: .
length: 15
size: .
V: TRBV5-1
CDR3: CASSLEGGAGTEAFF
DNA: TGCGCCAGCAGCTTGGAGGGGGGCGCGGGGACTGAAGCTTTCTTT

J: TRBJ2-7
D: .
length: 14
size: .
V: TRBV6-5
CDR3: CASTRQAGSYEQYF
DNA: TGTGCCAGCACGAGACAAGCGGGCTCCTACGAGCAGTACTTC

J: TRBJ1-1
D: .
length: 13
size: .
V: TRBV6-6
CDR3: CASSSSERSEAFF
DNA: TGTGCCAGCAGTTCGAGTGAACGTTCTGAAGCTTTCTTT

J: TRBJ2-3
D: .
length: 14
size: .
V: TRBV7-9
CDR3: CASSAVAATDTQYF
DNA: TGTGCCAGCAGCGCCGTAGCCGCCACAGATACGCAGTATTTT

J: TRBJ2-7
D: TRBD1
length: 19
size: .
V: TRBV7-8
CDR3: CASSLAAGGRDRASYEQYF
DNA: TGTGCCAGCAGCTTAGCGGCCGGGGGCCGGGACAGGGCCTCCTACGAGCAGTACTTC

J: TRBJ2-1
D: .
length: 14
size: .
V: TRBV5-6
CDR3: CASSSLASYNEQFF
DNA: TGTGCCAGCAGCTCTTTAGCGAGTTACAATGAGCAGTTCTTC

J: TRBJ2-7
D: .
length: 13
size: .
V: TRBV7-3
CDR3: CASSSSGAREQYF
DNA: TGTGCCAGCAGCTCTTCGGGCGCGAGGGAGCAGTACTTC

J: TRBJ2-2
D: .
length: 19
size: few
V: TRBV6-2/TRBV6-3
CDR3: CASRPLRVSGGENTGELFF
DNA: TGTGCCAGCAGGCCCTTACGGGTTAGCGGAGGGGAGAACACCGGGGAGCTGTTTTTT

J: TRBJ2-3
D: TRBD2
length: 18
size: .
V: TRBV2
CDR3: CASSEALGLADFTDTQYF
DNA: TGTGCCAGCAGTGAAGCGCTAGGACTAGCGGATTTCACAGATACGCAGTATTTT

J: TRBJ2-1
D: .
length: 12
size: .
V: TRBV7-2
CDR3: CASSLAGGEQFF
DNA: TGTGCCAGCAGCTTAGCGGGAGGCGAGCAGTTCTTC

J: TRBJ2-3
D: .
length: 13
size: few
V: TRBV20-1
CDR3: CSARGRTLYTQYF
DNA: TGCAGTGCTAGAGGTCGGACCCTCTATACGCAGTATTTT

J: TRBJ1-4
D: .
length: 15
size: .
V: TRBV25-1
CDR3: CASSGYGQPGEKLFF
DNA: TGTGCCAGCAGTGGCTACGGGCAACCGGGGGAAAAACTGTTTTTT

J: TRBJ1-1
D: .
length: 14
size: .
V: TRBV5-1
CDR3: CASKPTGMNTEAFF
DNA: TGCGCCAGCAAACCGACAGGAATGAACACTGAAGCTTTCTTT

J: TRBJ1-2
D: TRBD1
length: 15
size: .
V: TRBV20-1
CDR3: CSARVTDRGYYGYTF
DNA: TGCAGTGCTAGAGTCACGGACAGGGGTTACTATGGCTACACCTTC

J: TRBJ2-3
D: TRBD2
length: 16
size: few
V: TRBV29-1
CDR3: CSASGLAGDLMDTQYF
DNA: TGCAGCGCCTCGGGACTAGCGGGGGACCTGATGGATACGCAGTATTTT

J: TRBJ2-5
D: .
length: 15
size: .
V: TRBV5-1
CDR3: CASSLVRLREETQYF
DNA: TGCGCCAGCAGCTTGGTTCGCCTCCGGGAAGAGACCCAGTACTTC

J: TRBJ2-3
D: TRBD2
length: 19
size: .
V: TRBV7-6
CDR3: CASSLEVGLAVVYTDTQYF
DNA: TGTGCCAGCAGCTTAGAAGTCGGACTAGCGGTAGTATACACAGATACGCAGTATTTT

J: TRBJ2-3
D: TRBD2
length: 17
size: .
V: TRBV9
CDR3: CASSTRAPSGYTDTQYF
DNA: TGTGCCAGCAGCACCAGAGCGCCTAGCGGATACACAGATACGCAGTATTTT

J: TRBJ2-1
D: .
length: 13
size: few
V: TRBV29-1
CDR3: CSAPLDGNNEQFF
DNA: TGCAGCGCCCCCCTAGACGGAAACAATGAGCAGTTCTTC

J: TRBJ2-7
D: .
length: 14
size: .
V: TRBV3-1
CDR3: CASSQVPGTYEQYF
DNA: TGTGCCAGCAGCCAAGTCCCCGGTACATACGAGCAGTACTTC

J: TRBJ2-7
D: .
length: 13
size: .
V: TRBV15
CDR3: CATSRDLRDEQYF
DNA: TGTGCCACCAGCAGAGATTTGCGGGACGAGCAGTACTTC

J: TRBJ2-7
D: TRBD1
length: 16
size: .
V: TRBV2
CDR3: CASSERTGDFAYEQYF
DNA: TGTGCCAGCAGTGAAAGGACAGGGGATTTTGCCTACGAGCAGTACTTC

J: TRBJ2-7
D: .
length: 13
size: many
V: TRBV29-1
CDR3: CSVAAAYGYEQYF
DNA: TGCAGCGTTGCAGCCGCCTACGGCTACGAGCAGTACTTC

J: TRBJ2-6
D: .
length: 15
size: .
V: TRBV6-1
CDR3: CASTGQNSGANVLTF
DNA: TGTGCCAGCACCGGACAGAACTCTGGGGCCAACGTCCTGACTTTC

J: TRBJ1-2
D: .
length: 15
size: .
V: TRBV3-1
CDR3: CASSQVTPGIQGYTF
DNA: TGTGCCAGCAGCCAAGTTACCCCAGGGATCCAGGGCTACACCTTC

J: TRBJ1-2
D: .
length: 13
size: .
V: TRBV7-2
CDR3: CASSVEGKGGYTF
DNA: TGTGCCAGCAGCGTAGAAGGGAAAGGTGGCTACACCTTC

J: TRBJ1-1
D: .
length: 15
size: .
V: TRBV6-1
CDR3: CASSDLRQGKTEAFF
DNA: TGTGCCAGCAGTGATTTGCGGCAGGGGAAAACTGAAGCTTTCTTT

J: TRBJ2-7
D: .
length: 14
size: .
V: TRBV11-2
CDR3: CASSPRQSVYEQYF
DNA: TGTGCCAGCAGCCCGCGGCAGAGTGTCTACGAGCAGTACTTC

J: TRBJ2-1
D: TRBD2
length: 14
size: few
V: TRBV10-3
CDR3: CATNPSGRDNEQFF
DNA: TGTGCCACCAACCCTAGCGGGAGGGACAATGAGCAGTTCTTC

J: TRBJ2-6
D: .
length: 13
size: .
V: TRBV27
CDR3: CASSPLSPNVLTF
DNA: TGTGCCAGCAGTCCTCTAAGCCCCAACGTCCTGACTTTC

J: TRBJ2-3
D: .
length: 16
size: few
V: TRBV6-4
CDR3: CASSEAGGTFTDTQYF
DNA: TGTGCCAGCAGCGAGGCTGGAGGGACGTTCACAGATACGCAGTATTTT